This T cell receptor beta chain is from a study of T cell responses to AZD1222 COVID-19 vaccine. Whole-study findings and limits: Repertoire collection took place solely once the T cell response had peaked.

Some clones are missing from TCRdb's copy, which holds only in-frame ones; the method was immunoSEQ multiplex PCR. Here the sample spans tens of thousands of clones, 80% to 90% being singletons. With regard to this clone: Its antigen is unidentified.

The CDR3 is made up of 13 amino acids. Germline V gene lookup returns CDR1 GTSNPN and CDR2 SVGIG (reference sequence). Trimming stripped 0 bases from V and 2 bases from J, with 7 bases between. The clonotype comes from an adult in good health. This specimen was peripheral blood, taken on day 0 of AZD1222 vaccination. This chain uses TRBV30 with TRBJ1-1; D unresolved. CDR3 coding DNA: TGTGCCTGGAGTGTCTTGGGAAACACTGAAGCTTTCTTT. This sequence encodes CAWSVLGNTEAFF.